This T cell receptor (beta chain) was found in a study of identifying expanded T cells in peripheral blood (dated by TCRdb to the late 2010s). Regarding the study in general: Separate aliquots of the same genomic DNA pool were sequenced to produce technical replicates, and four replicates were compared in pairs. The research as a whole found: It was expected by the authors that biological variance in healthy repertoires might increase further over much longer intervals, such as months to years. Across all healthy donors, variance in clone template counts between roughly 2-week samples was found to increase significantly with total template count. The binomial model flagged roughly 1.1 differentially abundant clones between technical replicates, compared with roughly 17 over about two weeks and 19 over approximately four weeks. Both the number of clones called differentially abundant and the false-positive rate were significantly reduced by the beta-binomial model across all healthy-donor time intervals.

During the collection period, no infections or other immune events were recorded for the healthy donors. Blood repertoires from healthy donors were used as a training cohort for calibrating time-dependent variance in a beta-binomial model of differential abundance of T-cell clones. There were roughly ten healthy donors in the training cohort, of whom 3 were female and 7 were male. Donor ages ranged from about 29 to 65 years, with an average of roughly 47 years. Whole blood from each healthy donor was obtained from a commercial supplier and was collected at three time points two to three weeks apart. Genomic DNA was extracted from unsorted whole blood for immunosequencing. As regards this clone: Its antigen is still unknown. No quality values exist for individual bases; no much larger clone is one base distant.

TCRbeta CDR3 regions were profiled by bias-controlled multiplex PCR amplification of genomic DNA with the immunoSEQ Assay. In the source study's methods: The absolute abundance of each unique TCRbeta CDR3 region was quantified after sequences were collapsed and filtered. Differential abundance was tested with a binomial (Fisher-equivalent) model and with a beta-binomial model adding time-dependent variance fitted from healthy donors. Clones with fewer than 5 combined templates were excluded, and clones with Benjamini-Hochberg FDR below 0.01 were called differentially abundant. Beta-binomial variance was modeled as a function of total template count across the two samples using the form v = (b*log(k)+a)^2. Drawn from immuneACCESS, this table holds only the in-frame rearrangements with V and J called that TCRdb kept. Clones are partly lost; checked studies trace under half to an unresolved V gene and leave the rest unexplained. The V and J calls and clone size are taken from that table; D and trimming were inferred from the DNA. Within this sample are 55,000 to 80,000 clones, with about four fifths of them counted one time only. Clones ranked in the top ten supply about 18% of the sample.

Source material: blood. The TCR originated in a person between 18 and 75 years old in good health.

The CDR3 in this case is CASSLTSVTNEKLFF. The DNA sequence is given as TGTGCCAGCAGCTTAACGTCTGTCACTAATGAAAAACTGTTTTTT. The rearrangement combines TRBV7-3 with TRBJ1-4; the D gene remains uncertain. The germline V gene supplies CDR1 SGHTA and CDR2 FQGTGA. V lost 0 bases and J lost 2 bases; the stretch between them is 7 bases long. Inclusive of the bounding cysteine and phenylalanine, the CDR3 is 15 residues long. Of all the DNA, just the CDR3 is kept, 45 bases in frame from base 1. With the rest looked up from the reference TRBV7-3 and TRBJ1-4 genes rather than sequenced, the full variable domain is GAGVSQTPSNKVTEKGKYVELRCDPISGHTALYWYRQSLGQGPEFLIYFQGTGAADDSGLPNDRFFAVRPEGSVSTLKIQRTERGDSAVYLCASSLTSVTNEKLFFGSGTQLSVL.